This is a list of T cell receptor beta chains from one sample in a study of OX40 agonist ivuxolimab in advanced cancers. Clones were read by immunoSEQ multiplex PCR, and TCRdb kept only the in-frame ones, dropping some. Among about 36,000 clones listed, roughly 69% were seen once. The specimen was CD4+ or CD8+ T cells sorted from blood, collected in a trial of the OX40 agonist ivuxolimab. The source of these receptors is an adult with an advanced solid tumor such as melanoma, head and neck, liver or kidney cancer. The CDR3 runs from the conserved cysteine through the conserved F or W. The D gene is left open where the match is weak. Where a row states a size, it is once, few, many or the class of an expanded clone; other rows omit it.

V gene	J gene	D gene	clone size	CDR3 DNA	CDR3 protein
TRBV27	TRBJ1-5	-	-	TGTGCCAGCCGCCCGAGGCAGGGGCAGGAGCCCCAGCATTTT	CASRPRQGQEPQHF
TRBV10-2	TRBJ2-5	TRBD2	-	TGCGCCAGCAGGGGGTACGGGACTAGTAATAGAGAGACCCAGTACTTC	CASRGYGTSNRETQYF
TRBV10-1	TRBJ2-3	-	-	TGCGCCAGCAGTGATTCACAAAGGAGCACAGATACGCAGTATTTT	CASSDSQRSTDTQYF
TRBV4-1	TRBJ1-1	-	-	TGCGCCAGCAGCCAATTTACCAGGGGTTCCACTGAAGCTTTCTTT	CASSQFTRGSTEAFF
TRBV5-5	TRBJ1-1	TRBD1	-	TGTGCCAGCAGCGCTCGGGACAGGAGGGGCACTGAAGCTTTCTTT	CASSARDRRGTEAFF
TRBV2	TRBJ2-1	-	-	TGTGCCAGCAGTGAAGGTAGGGCGGTGATCAATGAGCAGTTCTTC	CASSEGRAVINEQFF
TRBV5-5	TRBJ1-5	TRBD1	-	TGTGCCAGCAGCTTATACCAACAGGGGGGCAATCAGCCCCAGCATTTT	CASSLYQQGGNQPQHF
TRBV6-6	TRBJ2-7	-	-	TGTGCCAGCAGTTACAGCCATGGGGCCTACGAGCAGTACTTC	CASSYSHGAYEQYF
TRBV11-3	TRBJ2-1	TRBD1	-	TGTGCCAGCAGGTCGGACAGGGGGCCTGAGCAGTTCTTC	CASRSDRGPEQFF
TRBV4-1	TRBJ2-2	-	few	TGCGCCAGCAGCCTTCGCATGGGGGGGGAGCTGTTTTTT	CASSLRMGGELFF
TRBV10-3	TRBJ2-3	TRBD2	once	TGTGCCATCAGTGTCGGGGGGAGCACAGATACGCAGTATTTT	CAISVGGSTDTQYF
TRBV27	TRBJ2-3	-	-	TGTGCCAGCAGTTTATGGGAGGGCACAGATACGCAGTATTTT	CASSLWEGTDTQYF
TRBV7-9	TRBJ2-1	-	-	TGTGCCAGCAGCTTAACATACAATGAGCAGTTCTTC	CASSLTYNEQFF
TRBV2	TRBJ2-1	TRBD1	-	TGTGCCAGCAGCGTAGGACAGGGCAGGAACCATGAGCAGTTCTTC	CASSVGQGRNHEQFF
TRBV4-2	TRBJ1-5	-	-	TGTGCCAGCAGCCAAGATTCCAACAGTGGTCAGCCCCAGCATTTT	CASSQDSNSGQPQHF
TRBV27	TRBJ1-3	TRBD1	-	TGTGCCAGCAGACGCGTACAGGGGGGAATTCTGCGTGGAACCATATATTTT	CASRRVQGGILRGTIYF
TRBV5-1	TRBJ2-1	TRBD2	-	TGCGCCAGCAGCTCCGGGACTAGCGGACTTAATGAGCAGTTCTTC	CASSSGTSGLNEQFF
TRBV4-1	TRBJ2-3	-	-	TGCGCCAGCAGCCAAGAAGGTACCTACACAGATACGCAGTATTTT	CASSQEGTYTDTQYF
TRBV7-9	TRBJ2-3	-	-	TGTGCCAGCAGCCATCGGGGTCCGGGAGATACGCAGTATTTT	CASSHRGPGDTQYF
TRBV28	TRBJ1-3	TRBD1	-	TGTGCCAGCAGTTCCCCCGTGGGACAGGGGAGAAACACCATATATTTT	CASSSPVGQGRNTIYF
TRBV30	TRBJ2-3	TRBD2	-	TGTGCCTGGAGGGGACTAGACACAGATACGCAGTATTTT	CAWRGLDTDTQYF
TRBV7-9	TRBJ1-3	TRBD1	-	TGTGCCAGCAGCAACCGGACAGGTCGGAAAACGGACACCATATATTTT	CASSNRTGRKTDTIYF
TRBV2	TRBJ2-2	-	-	TGTGCCAGCAGTGCTCGCGCGAACACCGGGGAGCTGTTTTTT	CASSARANTGELFF
TRBV27	TRBJ1-1	-	-	TGTGCCAGCAGTTCGACAGAGTGGAACACTGAAGCTTTCTTT	CASSSTEWNTEAFF
TRBV5-1	TRBJ2-5	-	-	TGCGCCAGCAGCTTGGCCGGAGTAGGGTCCCAAGAGACCCAGTACTTC	CASSLAGVGSQETQYF
TRBV4-1	TRBJ2-5	TRBD2	-	TGCGCCAGCAGCCCTACCCCGTGGAGGGAGGGAAAGACCCAGTACTTC	CASSPTPWREGKTQYF
TRBV9	TRBJ2-7	-	-	TGTGCCAGCAGCCAGAAGGGACGATTTTACGAGCAGTACTTC	CASSQKGRFYEQYF
TRBV9	TRBJ2-5	-	-	TGTGCCAGCAGCGTCCGAGTTCGAGAGACCCAGTACTTC	CASSVRVRETQYF
TRBV7-8	TRBJ2-1	-	few	TGTGCCAGCAGCTTAGCGGCCCACTATGAGCAGTTCTTC	CASSLAAHYEQFF
TRBV7-9	TRBJ1-2	-	-	TGTGCCAGCGGTCCGATGGGGCCGACCTATGGCTACACCTTC	CASGPMGPTYGYTF
TRBV6-5	TRBJ2-2	-	-	TGTGCCAGCAGTTCTTCCGGTAGGGGGGAGCTGTTTTTT	CASSSSGRGELFF
TRBV7-2	TRBJ2-3	TRBD2	-	TGTGCCAGCAGCCCGGGACTAGCGGCGTACACAGATACGCAGTATTTT	CASSPGLAAYTDTQYF
TRBV30	TRBJ1-5	TRBD1	-	TGTGCCTGGAGTAGGGGGACAGGGGAGATGAATCAGCCCCAGCATTTT	CAWSRGTGEMNQPQHF
TRBV30	TRBJ2-2	-	-	TGTGCCTGGAGTGCCGCGAATACAAGGGTTTCGAACACCGGGGAGCTGTTTTTT	CAWSAANTRVSNTGELFF
TRBV28	TRBJ2-1	TRBD1	once	TGTGCCAGCAGGGGGGACAGGATGTCCTACAATGAGCAGTTCTTC	CASRGDRMSYNEQFF
TRBV30	TRBJ2-1	-	-	TGTGCCTGGAGTGTACACAGCAATGAGCAGTTCTTC	CAWSVHSNEQFF
TRBV6-1	TRBJ2-2	-	-	TGTGCCAGCAACAACCTCGGGGAGCTGTTTTTT	CASNNLGELFF
TRBV11-1	TRBJ2-7	-	-	TGTGCCAGCAGCATTCCACCTACCTACGAGCAGTACTTC	CASSIPPTYEQYF
TRBV4-1	TRBJ1-3	-	-	TGCGCCGCTGGTCGGGACTCTGGAAACACCATATATTTT	CAAGRDSGNTIYF
TRBV27	TRBJ2-5	-	-	TGTGCCAGCAGTTTTGCGGGCTGGCAGACCCAGTACTTC	CASSFAGWQTQYF
TRBV11-2	TRBJ1-5	-	-	TGTGCCAGCAGCCAGGGAACTGTTTATAGCAATCAGCCCCAGCATTTT	CASSQGTVYSNQPQHF
TRBV29-1	TRBJ1-2	-	-	TGCAGCGTTTTCGGCTACACCTTC	CSVFGYTF
TRBV7-6	TRBJ2-7	TRBD1	-	TGTGCCAGCAGCTTAGGACAGGGGGCTTACGAGCAGTACTTC	CASSLGQGAYEQYF
TRBV6-5	TRBJ1-5	TRBD1	-	TGTGCCAGCCGAACTACAGGGGGCAATCAGCCCCAGCATTTT	CASRTTGGNQPQHF
TRBV11-1	TRBJ1-2	TRBD1	-	TGTGCCAGCCGGGACAGGGGATATGGCTACACCTTC	CASRDRGYGYTF
TRBV28	TRBJ2-5	-	-	TGTGCCAGCAGTTTAACCCGGGACGCCTTAGTGAAGACCCAGTACTTC	CASSLTRDALVKTQYF
TRBV2	TRBJ1-2	-	-	TGTGCCAGCAGTGAAGCCCTACGCAGGGGTCCAGCGGAGGACTATGGCTACACCTTC	CASSEALRRGPAEDYGYTF
TRBV19	TRBJ2-5	-	-	TGTGCCAGTAGTAGGCAGCACCGGTACCAAGAGACCCAGTACTTC	CASSRQHRYQETQYF
TRBV6-4	TRBJ1-1	-	-	TGTGCCAGCAGAAAAAGGGAGGACGCTGAAGCTTTCTTT	CASRKREDAEAFF
TRBV5-1	TRBJ1-1	-	-	TGCGCCAGCAGCTTGGCCGGGACGGGAACGACTGAAGCTTTCTTT	CASSLAGTGTTEAFF
TRBV6-5	TRBJ2-5	-	-	TGTGCCAGCAGGGGTATAAGGTCCACGGAGACCCAGTACTTC	CASRGIRSTETQYF
TRBV6-1	TRBJ1-6	TRBD1	once	TGTGCCAGCAGTGAAATAGGACAGGAGTCACCCCTCCACTTT	CASSEIGQESPLHF
TRBV21-1	TRBJ1-4	-	-	TGTGCCAGCAGCAAAGCAGCCCCTCCAGACAGGGCGGCTAATGAAAAACTGTTTTTT	CASSKAAPPDRAANEKLFF
TRBV21-1	TRBJ1-5	-	-	TGTGCCAGCAGCAAAGTACGGAAGGGACGGAGCAATCAGCCCCAGCATTTT	CASSKVRKGRSNQPQHF
TRBV9	TRBJ2-1	-	-	TGTGCCAGCAGCCCCTCGGGGGCGGGGCCATACAATGAGCAGTTCTTC	CASSPSGAGPYNEQFF
TRBV5-4	TRBJ2-2	-	-	TGTGCCAGCAGCTACTTAGACAGGCCCACCGGGGAGCTGTTTTTT	CASSYLDRPTGELFF
TRBV10-3	TRBJ2-5	-	once	TGTGCCATGGCCGACCGCCAAGAGACCCAGTACTTC	CAMADRQETQYF
TRBV19	TRBJ1-6	-	-	TGTGCCAGCGGGACGGGTTTTAGCTCCTATAATTCACCCCTCCACTTT	CASGTGFSSYNSPLHF
TRBV29-1	TRBJ1-4	TRBD1	once	TGCAGCGTTCGTTCGGACAGGGAAGAAAAACTGTTTTTT	CSVRSDREEKLFF
TRBV5-1	TRBJ2-7	-	-	TGCGCCAGCAGCTTGACGGGGTACAACGAGCAGTACTTC	CASSLTGYNEQYF